The 8 T cell receptor beta chains listed next were all sequenced from one sample in a study of control samples from healthy donors and cancer patients (dated by TCRdb to between 2020 and 2021). The library was produced with the immunoSEQ multiplex PCR assay. Here the immuneACCESS table is served through TCRdb, limited to in-frame sequences with V and J called. Missing clones are a known gap in these copies; in checked studies unresolved V genes cover under half, and the rest lacks a known reason. Counted in this sample were about 98,000 clones; about 79% of them appeared once. More than 9% of the sample rests with the top ten. The specimen sequenced was blood. These receptors were collected from a woman in her 30s in good health.

The chain recombines TRBV9 with TRBJ1-2; D is unclear. CDR1 is SGDLS, CDR2 YYNGEE, per germline. Trimming stripped 4 bases from V and 12 bases from J, with 16 bases between. The CDR3 runs 12 residues. In DNA form, the CDR3 reads TGTGCCAGCAGCCCATCTCAGGAGGGAAACACCTTC. Protein product: CASSPSQEGNTF.

The chain has TRBV19 and TRBJ2-2; TRBD2 aligns across 7 bases. Germline V gene data show CDR1 as LNHDA and CDR2 as SQIVND (reference sequence). The length of the CDR3 is 17 residues. Trimming cost V 7 bases and J 3 bases; bases outside gene matches: 14. In nucleotides, the CDR3 is TGTGCCAGTACAGGAACAGAGCGGGGTCCTGACACCGGGGAGCTGTTTTTT. Its translation: CASTGTERGPDTGELFF.

As regards this clone: The junction does not match germline at one end; this may be a read error. The chain combines TRBV24-1 with TRBJ1-2; D gene ambiguous. Germline V gene data show CDR1 as KGHDR and CDR2 as SFDVKD. CDR3 length: 12 residues. The CDR3 nucleotides are TGTGCCACCAGCGATTGGGGATATGGCTACACCTTC. Residues: CATSDWGYGYTF.

CDR3 coding DNA: TGTGCCAGCAGCCCGGGACTAGCGGGGACAGATACGCAGTATTTT. Its translation is CASSPGLAGTDTQYF. The chain combines TRBV5-4 with TRBJ2-3; 13 bases agree with TRBD2. CDR1 and CDR2 from the germline V gene are SGHNT and YYREEE (reference sequence). The length of the CDR3 is 15 residues. Trimming took 4 bases from V and 3 from J; bases not matched to a gene: 2.

Notes on this clone: The same CDR3 also results from other DNA sequences found in this sample. The genes are TRBV30 and TRBJ2-2, with D possibly matching TRBD2 (6 bases). Germline V gene sequence: CDR1 GTSNPN, CDR2 SVGIG (reference sequence). The CDR3 totals 13 residues. Trimming removed 3 bases from V and 1 base from J, with 6 bases in between. The CDR3 region has the DNA TGTGCCTGGAGCGGGAGGAACACCGGGGAGCTGTTTTTT. Protein product: CAWSGRNTGELFF.

The chain is built from TRBV7-2 and TRBJ1-2; TRBD1 matches 8 bases. Germline assignment: CDR1 SGHTA and CDR2 FQGNSA. This CDR3 region has 16 residues. The junction had 12 bases not matched to a gene; V was cut back by 5 bases and J by 4 bases. CDR3 region: CASSPWGQGAIYGYTF. The DNA of the CDR3 is TGTGCCAGCAGCCCCTGGGGTCAGGGGGCAATCTATGGCTACACCTTC.

The sample holds a few counts of this clone. This chain uses TRBV19 with TRBJ1-2; 7 bases line up with TRBD1. Germline trimming cut 7 bases from V and 4 bases from J; bases unmatched to any gene: 9. The CDR3 length is 14 residues. The germline V gene encodes CDR1 LNHDA and CDR2 SQIVND (reference sequence). CDR3 residues: CASTRQGSSYGYTF. In DNA, the CDR3 is TGTGCCAGTACCCGACAGGGTAGTAGCTATGGCTACACCTTC.

The chain carries TRBV4-3 and TRBJ1-2; perhaps TRBD1 as D (5 bases). Germline values: CDR1 LGHNA, CDR2 YSLEER. The CDR3 consists of 14 residues. Trimming pared 1 base from V and 8 bases from J, leaving 14 bases between. The CDR3 nucleotides are TGCGCCAGCAGCCAAGGGGACGGGTCGGGAGGCTACACCTTC. Translation gives CASSQGDGSGGYTF.